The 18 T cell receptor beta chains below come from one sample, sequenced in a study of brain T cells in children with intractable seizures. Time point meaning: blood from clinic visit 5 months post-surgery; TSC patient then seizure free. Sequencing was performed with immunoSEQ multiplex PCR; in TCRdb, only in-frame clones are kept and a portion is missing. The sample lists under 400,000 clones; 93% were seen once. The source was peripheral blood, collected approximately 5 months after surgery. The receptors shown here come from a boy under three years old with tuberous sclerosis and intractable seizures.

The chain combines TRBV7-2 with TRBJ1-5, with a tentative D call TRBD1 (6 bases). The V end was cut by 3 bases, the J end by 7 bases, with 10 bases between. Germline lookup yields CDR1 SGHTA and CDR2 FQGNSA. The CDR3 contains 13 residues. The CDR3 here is CASSFRGEQPQHF. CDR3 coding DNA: TGTGCCAGCAGCTTCAGGGGAGAGCAGCCCCAGCATTTT.

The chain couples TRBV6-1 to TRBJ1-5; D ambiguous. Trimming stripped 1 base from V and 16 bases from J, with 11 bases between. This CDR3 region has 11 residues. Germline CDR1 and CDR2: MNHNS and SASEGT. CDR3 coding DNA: TGTGCCAGCAGTGAAGGGCCCATCAGCCATTTT. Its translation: CASSEGPISHF.

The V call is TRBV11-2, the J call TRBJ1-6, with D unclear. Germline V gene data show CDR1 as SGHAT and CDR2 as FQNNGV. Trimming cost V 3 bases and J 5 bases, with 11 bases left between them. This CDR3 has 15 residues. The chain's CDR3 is CASSFENLNNSPLHF. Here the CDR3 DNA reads TGTGCCAGCAGCTTCGAGAACCTAAATAATTCACCCCTCCACTTT. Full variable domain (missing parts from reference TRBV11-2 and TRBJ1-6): EAGVAQSPRYKIIEKRQSVAFWCNPISGHATLYWYQQILGQGPKLLIQFQNNGVVDDSQLPKDRFSAERLKGVDSTLKIQPAKLEDSAVYLCASSFENLNNSPLHFGNGTRLTVT.

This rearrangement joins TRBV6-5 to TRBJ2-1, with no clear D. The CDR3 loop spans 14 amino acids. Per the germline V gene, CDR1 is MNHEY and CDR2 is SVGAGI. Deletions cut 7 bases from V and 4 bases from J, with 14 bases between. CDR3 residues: CASIGLPHYNEQFF. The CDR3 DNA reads TGTGCCAGCATAGGTCTCCCCCATTACAATGAGCAGTTCTTC.

The CDR3 region is CARKREGGNYGYTF. In nucleotides, the CDR3 is TGTGCCAGAAAGAGGGAGGGGGGTAACTATGGCTACACCTTC. The J gene is TRBJ1-2, the V gene TRBV2; perhaps TRBD1 as D (6 bases). The CDR3 is 14 residues long. From germline, CDR1 is SNHLY and CDR2 FYNNEI. Trimming cost V 9 bases and J 1 base, with 15 bases left between them.

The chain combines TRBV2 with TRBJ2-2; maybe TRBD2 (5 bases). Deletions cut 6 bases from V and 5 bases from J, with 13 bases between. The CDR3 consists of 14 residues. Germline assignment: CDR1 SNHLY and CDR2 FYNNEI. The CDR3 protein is CASSPGTSTGELFF. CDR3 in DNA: TGTGCCAGCAGCCCGGGAACCAGTACCGGGGAGCTGTTTTTT.

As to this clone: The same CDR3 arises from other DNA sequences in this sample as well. The CDR3 sequence is CASSFGGPHYEQYF. The CDR3 DNA reads as TGTGCCAGCAGTTTTGGTGGTCCCCATTACGAGCAGTACTTC. This chain joins TRBV27 and TRBJ2-7; D call uncertain. CDR1 and CDR2 (germline): MNHEY, SMNVEV (reference sequence). The CDR3 spans 14 residues. V lost 3 bases and J 4 bases, leaving 13 bases between the germline ends.

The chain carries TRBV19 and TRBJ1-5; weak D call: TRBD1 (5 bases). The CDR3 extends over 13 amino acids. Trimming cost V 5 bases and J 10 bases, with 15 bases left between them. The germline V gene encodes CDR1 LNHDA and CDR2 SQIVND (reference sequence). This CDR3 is CASSGDLKRPQHF. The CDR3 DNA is TGTGCCAGTAGTGGGGACCTAAAACGACCCCAGCATTTT.

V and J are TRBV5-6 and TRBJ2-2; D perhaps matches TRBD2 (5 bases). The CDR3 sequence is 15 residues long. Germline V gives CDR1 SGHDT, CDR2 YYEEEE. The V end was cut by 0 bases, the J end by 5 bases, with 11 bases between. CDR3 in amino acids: CASSLVLARTGELFF. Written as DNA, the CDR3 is TGTGCCAGCAGCTTGGTATTAGCGAGAACCGGGGAGCTGTTTTTT.

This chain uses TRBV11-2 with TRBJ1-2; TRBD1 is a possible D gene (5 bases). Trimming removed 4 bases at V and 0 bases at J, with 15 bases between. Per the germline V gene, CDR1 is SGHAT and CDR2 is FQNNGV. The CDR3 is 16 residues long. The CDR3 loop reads CASSSLGGSANYGYTF. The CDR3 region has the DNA TGTGCCAGCAGCTCGCTGGGGGGATCAGCTAACTATGGCTACACCTTC. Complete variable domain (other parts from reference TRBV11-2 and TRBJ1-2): EAGVAQSPRYKIIEKRQSVAFWCNPISGHATLYWYQQILGQGPKLLIQFQNNGVVDDSQLPKDRFSAERLKGVDSTLKIQPAKLEDSAVYLCASSSLGGSANYGYTFGSGTRLTVV.

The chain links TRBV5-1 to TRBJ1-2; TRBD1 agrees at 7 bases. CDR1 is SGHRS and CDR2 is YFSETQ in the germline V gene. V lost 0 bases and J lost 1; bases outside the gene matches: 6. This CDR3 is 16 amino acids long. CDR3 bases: TGCGCCAGCAGCTTGGCCGGGGACAGTAATAACTATGGCTACACCTTC. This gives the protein CASSLAGDSNNYGYTF.

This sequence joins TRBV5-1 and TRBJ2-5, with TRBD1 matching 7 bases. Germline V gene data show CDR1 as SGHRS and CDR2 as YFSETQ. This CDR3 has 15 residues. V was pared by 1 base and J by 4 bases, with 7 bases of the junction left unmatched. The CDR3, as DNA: TGCGCCAGCAGCTTGATGGACAGGCCCAGAGAGACCCAGTACTTC. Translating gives CASSLMDRPRETQYF.

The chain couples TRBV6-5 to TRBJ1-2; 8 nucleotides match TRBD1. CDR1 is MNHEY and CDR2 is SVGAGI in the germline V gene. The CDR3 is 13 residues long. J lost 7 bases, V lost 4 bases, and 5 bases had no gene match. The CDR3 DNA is TGTGCCAGCAGTTCCAACGACAGGGGTGGCTACACCTTC. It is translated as CASSSNDRGGYTF.

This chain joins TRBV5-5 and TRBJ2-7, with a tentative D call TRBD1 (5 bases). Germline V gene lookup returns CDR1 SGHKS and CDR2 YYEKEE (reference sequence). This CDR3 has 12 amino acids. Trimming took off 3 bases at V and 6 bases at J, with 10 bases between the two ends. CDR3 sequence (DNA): TGTGCCAGCAGCTGGGGTAGGGGCGAGCAGTACTTC. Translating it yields CASSWGRGEQYF.

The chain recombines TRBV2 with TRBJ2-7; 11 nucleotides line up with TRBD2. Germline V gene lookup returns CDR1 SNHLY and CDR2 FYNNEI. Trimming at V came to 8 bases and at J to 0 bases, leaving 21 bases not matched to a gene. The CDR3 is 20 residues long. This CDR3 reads CASSHDTSGGNVYSSYEQYF. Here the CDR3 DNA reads TGTGCCAGCTCTCACGATACTAGCGGGGGAAACGTTTATTCCTCCTACGAGCAGTACTTC.

The DNA of the CDR3 is TGTGCCAGCAGCCAGACAGATTATGGCTACACCTTC. Translating gives CASSQTDYGYTF. V is TRBV5-4 and J is TRBJ1-2; the D gene is possibly TRBD1 (5 bases). Trimming shortened V by 4 bases and J by 5 bases, and 9 bases separated the two germline ends. Germline assignment: CDR1 SGHNT and CDR2 YYREEE (reference sequence). The CDR3 is made up of 12 amino acids.

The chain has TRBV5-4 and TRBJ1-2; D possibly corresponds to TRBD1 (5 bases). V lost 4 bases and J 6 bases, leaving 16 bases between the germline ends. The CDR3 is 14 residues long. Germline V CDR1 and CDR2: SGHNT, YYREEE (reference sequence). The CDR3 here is CASSRDFILHGYTF. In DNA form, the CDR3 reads TGTGCCAGCAGCAGGGACTTCATTCTCCATGGCTACACCTTC. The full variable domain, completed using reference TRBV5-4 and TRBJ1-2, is ETGVTQSPTHLIKTRGQQVTLRCSSQSGHNTVSWYQQALGQGPQFIFQYYREEENGRGNFPPRFSGLQFPNYSSELNVNALELDDSALYLCASSRDFILHGYTFGSGTRLTVV.

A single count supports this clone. The CDR3: CATSATTETQYF. CDR3 nucleotides: TGTGCCACCAGTGCGACCACAGAGACCCAGTACTTC. The chain is built from TRBV24-1 and TRBJ2-5; D ambiguous. Germline V gene sequence: CDR1 KGHDR, CDR2 SFDVKD. The CDR3 sequence is 12 residues long. Trimming took off 5 bases at V and 4 bases at J, with 7 bases between the two ends.